This TCR beta chain was obtained from a study of neurological immune-mediated disorders. TCRdb fed the 5' RACE reads into MiXCR, producing one record per CDR3 protein. The sample has 50,000 or so distinct CDR3 sequences, around 4% seen once; the top ten hold roughly 1.7%. This clonotype showed up many times. CDR3 length: 18 residues. Germline trimming cut 2 bases from V and 6 bases from J; bases unmatched to any gene: 19. CDR1 is DFQATT and CDR2 is SNEGSKA in the germline V gene (reference sequence). Sequences were obtained from PBMCs. The sequence came from a man aged 30 to 45 with multiple sclerosis. The chain couples TRBV20-1 to TRBJ1-5, with TRBD1 matching over 7 bases. CDR3: CSARWVTGRIRSGQPQHF. As DNA, the CDR3 is TGCAGTGCTAGATGGGTGACAGGGAGAATCAGGAGTGGTCAGCCCCAGCATTTT.